The rows below give T cell receptor beta chains drawn from one sample of a study of blood T cell repertoires in COVID-19. Repertoires were generated with immunoSEQ multiplex PCR, while TCRdb's copy carries only in-frame clones and drops some. The sample consists of fewer than 45,000 clones, approximately 86% of them appearing once. Specimen: peripheral blood. All receptors come from a human donor in a cohort sampled during active COVID-19. The CDR3 runs from the conserved cysteine through the conserved F or W. A D gene is named only where the DNA matches it firmly. A clone size is listed for some rows: how often the clone was seen (once, few, many), or a class if it is expanded.

>TRBJ2-7|few|15|TRBV19|NA
CASSIEPSSSYEQYF
TGTGCCAGTAGTATAGAACCGTCGAGCTCCTACGAGCAGTACTTC
>TRBJ1-2|NA|14|TRBV5-6|NA
CASSYGQGSYGYTF
TGTGCCAGCAGCTACGGACAAGGAAGCTATGGCTACACCTTC
>TRBJ2-1|NA|13|TRBV6-6|NA
CASSYGRNNEQFF
TGTGCCAGCAGTTACGGCAGAAACAATGAGCAGTTCTTC
>TRBJ2-7|NA|14|TRBV2|TRBD1
CASSELQGDDEQYF
TGTGCCAGCAGTGAATTACAGGGGGATGACGAGCAGTACTTC
>TRBJ1-2|many|14|TRBV2|NA
CASSPSGHSYGYTF
TGTGCCAGCAGCCCCTCGGGACATTCTTATGGCTACACCTTC
>TRBJ1-2|NA|12|TRBV12-3/TRBV12-4|NA
CASRQGAYGYTF
TGTGCCAGCAGACAAGGGGCCTATGGCTACACCTTC
>TRBJ1-4|medium-sized|15|TRBV15|NA
CATRRIEALNEKLFF
TGTGCCACCCGCCGGATTGAGGCCCTTAATGAAAAACTGTTTTTT
>TRBJ2-2|NA|14|TRBV7-9|NA
CASSSGTNTGELFF
TGTGCCAGCAGCTCCGGGACAAACACCGGGGAGCTGTTTTTT
>TRBJ2-1|NA|18|TRBV18|TRBD1
CASSPRIAGQAGDNEQFF
TGTGCCAGCTCACCTAGAATTGCGGGACAGGCAGGGGACAATGAGCAGTTCTTC
>TRBJ2-2|NA|15|TRBV24-1|NA
CATSDFAANTGELFF
TGTGCCACCAGTGATTTTGCAGCGAACACCGGGGAGCTGTTTTTT
>TRBJ2-7|NA|15|TRBV5-6|TRBD1
CASRETGTGPYEQYF
TGTGCCAGCAGGGAGACCGGGACAGGGCCCTACGAGCAGTACTTC
>TRBJ1-3|NA|14|TRBV28|NA
CASSFQGAGNTIYF
TGTGCCAGCAGTTTTCAGGGTGCCGGAAACACCATATATTTT
>TRBJ1-5|few|14|TRBV13|TRBD1
CASSLTGTDQPQHF
TGTGCCAGCAGCTTAACCGGGACAGATCAGCCCCAGCATTTT
>TRBJ1-4|NA|12|TRBV30|NA
CAWSRFNEKLFF
TGTGCCTGGTCGCGGTTTAATGAAAAACTGTTTTTT
>TRBJ2-7|NA|12|TRBV4-2|NA
CASSHRGTEQYF
TGTGCCAGCAGCCATCGGGGGACCGAGCAGTACTTC
>TRBJ1-1|NA|15|TRBV4-3|TRBD1
CASSQAGGVGTEAFF
TGCGCCAGCAGCCAAGCAGGGGGCGTGGGGACTGAAGCTTTCTTT
>TRBJ2-5|few|12|TRBV24-1|NA
CATSGGKETQYF
TGTGCCACCAGTGGCGGAAAAGAGACCCAGTACTTC
>TRBJ2-1|NA|15|TRBV5-1|NA
CASSLLQGSYNEQFF
TGCGCCAGCAGCTTGCTACAGGGCTCCTACAATGAGCAGTTCTTC
>TRBJ1-2|NA|14|TRBV10-3|NA
CAIGARGADSGYTF
TGTGCCATCGGCGCTAGAGGTGCCGACTCTGGCTACACCTTC
>TRBJ1-4|NA|15|TRBV2|TRBD1
CASTDRGRTNEKLFF
TGTGCCAGCACCGACAGGGGGCGAACTAATGAAAAACTGTTTTTT
>TRBJ2-5|NA|13|TRBV29-1|NA
CSVADRYQETQYF
TGCAGCGTGGCCGACAGGTACCAAGAGACCCAGTACTTC
>TRBJ2-7|NA|17|TRBV11-1|TRBD1
CASSLAPVGQGPYEQYF
TGTGCCAGCAGCTTAGCGCCGGTCGGACAGGGGCCCTACGAGCAGTACTTC
>TRBJ2-7|NA|15|TRBV5-6|TRBD2
CASHSKRGGPYEQYF
TGTGCCAGCCACAGCAAGCGGGGGGGCCCCTACGAGCAGTACTTC
>TRBJ2-7|NA|13|TRBV27|TRBD1
CASSSNRGGEQYF
TGTGCCAGCAGTTCAAACAGGGGCGGCGAGCAGTACTTC
>TRBJ2-3|NA|13|TRBV5-1|TRBD2
CASRLGGADTQYF
TGCGCCAGCAGGTTGGGGGGGGCAGATACGCAGTATTTT
>TRBJ2-1|NA|16|TRBV9|TRBD2
CASSSYSGGAPLAQFF
TGTGCCAGCAGCTCGTATAGCGGGGGGGCCCCTCTTGCGCAGTTCTTC
>TRBJ1-5|NA|15|TRBV30|TRBD1
CAWSVPRTGPQPQHF
TGTGCCTGGAGTGTACCGAGGACAGGGCCTCAGCCCCAGCATTTT
>TRBJ2-7|NA|13|TRBV28|TRBD1
CASEDREIYEQYF
TGTGCCAGTGAGGACAGGGAAATTTACGAGCAGTACTTC
>TRBJ2-1|NA|17|TRBV4-3|NA
CASSQDAYRDSYNEQFF
TGCGCCAGCAGCCAAGATGCCTATCGGGACTCCTACAATGAGCAGTTCTTC
>TRBJ2-3|NA|18|TRBV6-1|TRBD2
CASSEALKRGTRTDTQYF
TGTGCCAGCAGTGAAGCGCTTAAGCGGGGGACACGCACAGATACGCAGTATTTT
>TRBJ1-5|few|18|TRBV21-1|NA
CASSKAPADRGSDQPQHF
TGTGCCAGCAGCAAAGCCCCCGCCGACAGGGGTTCCGATCAGCCCCAGCATTTT
>TRBJ2-2|once|15|TRBV19|TRBD2
CASRRLAVNTGELFF
TGTGCCAGCCGTCGCCTAGCGGTGAACACCGGGGAGCTGTTTTTT
>TRBJ1-4|NA|14|TRBV19|TRBD1
CASTSTGEVEKLFF
TGTGCCAGTACCTCGACAGGGGAAGTCGAAAAACTGTTTTTT
>TRBJ1-2|NA|15|TRBV5-6|TRBD1
CASSSIPGQVYGYTF
TGTGCCAGCAGCTCAATTCCGGGACAGGTCTATGGCTACACCTTC
>TRBJ1-1|NA|17|TRBV6-2/TRBV6-3|NA
CASSYRSGDVRNTEAFF
TGTGCCAGCAGTTACCGGTCCGGGGATGTCAGGAACACTGAAGCTTTCTTT